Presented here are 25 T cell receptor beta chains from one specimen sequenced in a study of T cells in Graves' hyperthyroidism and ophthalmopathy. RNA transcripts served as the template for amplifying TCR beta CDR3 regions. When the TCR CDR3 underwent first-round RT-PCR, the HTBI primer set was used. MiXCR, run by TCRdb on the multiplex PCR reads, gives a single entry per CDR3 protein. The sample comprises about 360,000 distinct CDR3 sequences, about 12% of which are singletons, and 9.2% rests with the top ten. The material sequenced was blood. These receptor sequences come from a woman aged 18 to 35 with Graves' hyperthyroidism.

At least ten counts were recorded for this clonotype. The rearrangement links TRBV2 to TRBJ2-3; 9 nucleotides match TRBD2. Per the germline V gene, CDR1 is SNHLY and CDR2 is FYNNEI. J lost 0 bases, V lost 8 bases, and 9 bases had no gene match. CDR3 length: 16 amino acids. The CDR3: CASPGGLATSTDTQYF. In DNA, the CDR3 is TGTGCCAGCCCTGGAGGACTAGCGACTAGCACAGATACGCAGTATTTT.

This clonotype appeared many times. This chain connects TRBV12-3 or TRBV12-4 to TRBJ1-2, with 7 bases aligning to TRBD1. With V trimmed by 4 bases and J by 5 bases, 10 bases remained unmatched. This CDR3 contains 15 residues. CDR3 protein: CASSSRQGGAYGYTF. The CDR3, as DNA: TGTGCCAGCAGTTCGCGACAGGGAGGAGCGTATGGCTACACCTTC.

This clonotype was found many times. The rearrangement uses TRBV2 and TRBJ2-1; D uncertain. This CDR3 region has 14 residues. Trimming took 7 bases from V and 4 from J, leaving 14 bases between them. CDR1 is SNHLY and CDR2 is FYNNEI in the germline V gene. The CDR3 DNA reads TGTGCCAGCATCTCGCACGGAGTATACAATGAGCAGTTCTTC. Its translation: CASISHGVYNEQFF.

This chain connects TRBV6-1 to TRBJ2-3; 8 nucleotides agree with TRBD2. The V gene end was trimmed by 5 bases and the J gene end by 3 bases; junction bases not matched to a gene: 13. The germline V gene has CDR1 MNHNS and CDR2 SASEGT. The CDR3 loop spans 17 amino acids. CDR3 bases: TGTGCCAGCAGTACAGATCCCGGGACTAGGAGGACAGATACGCAGTATTTT. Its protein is CASSTDPGTRRTDTQYF.

CDR3 sequence reads: CASSVELREDNEQFF. Written as DNA, the CDR3 is TGTGCCAGCAGCGTAGAGCTGCGGGAGGACAATGAGCAGTTCTTC. The V call is TRBV9, the J call TRBJ2-1, with 8 bases lining up with TRBD2. The CDR3 has 15 residues. Per the germline V gene, CDR1 is SGDLS and CDR2 is YYNGEE. V was clipped by 0 bases and J by 5 bases; unmatched bases: 4.

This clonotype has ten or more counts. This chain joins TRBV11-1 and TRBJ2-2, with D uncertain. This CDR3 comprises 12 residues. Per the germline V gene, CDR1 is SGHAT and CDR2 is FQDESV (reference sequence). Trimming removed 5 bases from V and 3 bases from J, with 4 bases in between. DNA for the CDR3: TGTGCCAGCAGCCCCCACACCGGGGAGCTGTTTTTT. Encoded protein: CASSPHTGELFF.

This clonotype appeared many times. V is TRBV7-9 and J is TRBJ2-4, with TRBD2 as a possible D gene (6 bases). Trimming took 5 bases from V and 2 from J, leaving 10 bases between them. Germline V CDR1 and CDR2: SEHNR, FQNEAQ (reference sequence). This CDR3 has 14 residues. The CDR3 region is CASSGRGTKNIQYF. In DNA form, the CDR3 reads TGTGCCAGCAGCGGCCGGGGGACCAAAAACATTCAGTACTTC.

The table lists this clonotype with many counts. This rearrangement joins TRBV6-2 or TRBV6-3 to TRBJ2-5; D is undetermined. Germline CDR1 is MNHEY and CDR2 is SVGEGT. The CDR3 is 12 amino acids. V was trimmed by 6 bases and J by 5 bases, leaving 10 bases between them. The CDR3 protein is CASSDPMETQYF. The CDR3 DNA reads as TGTGCCAGCAGCGACCCGATGGAGACCCAGTACTTC.

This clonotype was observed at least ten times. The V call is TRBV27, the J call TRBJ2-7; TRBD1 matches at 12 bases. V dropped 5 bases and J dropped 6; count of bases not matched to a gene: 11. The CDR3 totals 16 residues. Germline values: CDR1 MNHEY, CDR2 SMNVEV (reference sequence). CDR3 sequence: CASSPTGTGGRREQYF. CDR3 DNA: TGTGCCAGCAGTCCGACCGGGACAGGGGGCCGCCGCGAGCAGTACTTC.

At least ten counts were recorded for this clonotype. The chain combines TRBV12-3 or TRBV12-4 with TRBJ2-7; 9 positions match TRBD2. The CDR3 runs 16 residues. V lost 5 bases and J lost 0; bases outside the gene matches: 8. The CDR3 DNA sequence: TGTGCCAGCAGTCCGACTAGCGGAATTAGCTCCTACGAGCAGTACTTC. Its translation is CASSPTSGISSYEQYF.

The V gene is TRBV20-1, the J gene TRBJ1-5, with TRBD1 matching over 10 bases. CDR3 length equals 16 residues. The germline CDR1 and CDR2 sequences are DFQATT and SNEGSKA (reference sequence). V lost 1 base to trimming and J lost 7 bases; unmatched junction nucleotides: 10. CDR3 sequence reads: CSARAEDRGQRQPQHF. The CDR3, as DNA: TGCAGTGCTAGAGCAGAAGACAGGGGGCAACGACAGCCCCAGCATTTT.

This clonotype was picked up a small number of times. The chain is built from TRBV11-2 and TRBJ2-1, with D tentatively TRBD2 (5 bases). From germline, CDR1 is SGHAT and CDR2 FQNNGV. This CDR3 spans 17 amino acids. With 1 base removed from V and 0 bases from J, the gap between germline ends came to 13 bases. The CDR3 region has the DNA TGTGCCAGCAGCTTAGCTAGCCAGCTAGGCTCCTACAATGAGCAGTTCTTC. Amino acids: CASSLASQLGSYNEQFF.

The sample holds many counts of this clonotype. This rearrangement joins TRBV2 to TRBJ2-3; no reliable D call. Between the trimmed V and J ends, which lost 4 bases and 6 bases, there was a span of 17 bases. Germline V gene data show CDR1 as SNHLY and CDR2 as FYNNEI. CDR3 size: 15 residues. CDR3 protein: CASSGVLSISDTQYF. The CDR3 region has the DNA TGTGCCAGCAGTGGAGTCCTGAGTATCTCTGATACGCAGTATTTT.

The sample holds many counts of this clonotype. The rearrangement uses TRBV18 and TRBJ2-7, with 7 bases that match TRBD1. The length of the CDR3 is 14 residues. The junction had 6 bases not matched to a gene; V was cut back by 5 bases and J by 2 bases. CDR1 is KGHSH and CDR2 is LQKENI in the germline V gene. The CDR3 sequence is CASSSRTGTYEQYF. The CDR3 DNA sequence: TGTGCCAGCTCATCGCGGACAGGCACCTACGAGCAGTACTTC. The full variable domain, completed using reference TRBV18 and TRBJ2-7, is NAGVMQNPRHLVRRRGQEARLRCSPMKGHSHVYWYRQLPEEGLKFMVYLQKENIIDESGMPKERFSAEFPKEGPSILRIQQVVRGDSAAYFCASSSRTGTYEQYFGPGTRLTVT.

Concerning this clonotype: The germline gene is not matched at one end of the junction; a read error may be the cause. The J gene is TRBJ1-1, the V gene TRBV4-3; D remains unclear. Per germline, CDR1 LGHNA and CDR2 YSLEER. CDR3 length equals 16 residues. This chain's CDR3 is CASSRITGVGNAEAFF. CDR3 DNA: TGCGCCAGCAGCCGAATCACTGGGGTAGGGAACGCTGAAGCTTTCTTT.

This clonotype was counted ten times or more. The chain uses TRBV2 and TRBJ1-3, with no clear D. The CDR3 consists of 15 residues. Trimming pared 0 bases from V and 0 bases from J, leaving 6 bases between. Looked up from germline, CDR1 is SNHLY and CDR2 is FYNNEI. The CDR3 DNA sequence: TGTGCCAGCAGTGAAGCGCGAAGCTCTGGAAACACCATATATTTT. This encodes CASSEARSSGNTIYF. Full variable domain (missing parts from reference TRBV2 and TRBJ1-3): EPEVTQTPSHQVTQMGQEVILRCVPISNHLYFYWYRQILGQKVEFLVSFYNNEISEKSEIFDDQFSVERPDGSNFTLKIRSTKLEDSAMYFCASSEARSSGNTIYFGEGSWLTVV.

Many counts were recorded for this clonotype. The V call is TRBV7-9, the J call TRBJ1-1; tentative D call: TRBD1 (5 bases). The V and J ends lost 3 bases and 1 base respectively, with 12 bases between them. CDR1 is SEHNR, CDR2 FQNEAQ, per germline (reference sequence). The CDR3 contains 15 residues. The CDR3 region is CASSLMWGTNTEAFF. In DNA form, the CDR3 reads TGTGCCAGCAGCTTGATGTGGGGGACGAACACTGAAGCTTTCTTT.

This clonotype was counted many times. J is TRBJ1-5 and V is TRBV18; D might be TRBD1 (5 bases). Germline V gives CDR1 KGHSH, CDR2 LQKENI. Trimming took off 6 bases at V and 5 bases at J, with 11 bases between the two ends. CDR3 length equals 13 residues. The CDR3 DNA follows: TGTGCCAGCTCCCACGGGGGGGATCAGCCCCAGCATTTT. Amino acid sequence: CASSHGGDQPQHF.

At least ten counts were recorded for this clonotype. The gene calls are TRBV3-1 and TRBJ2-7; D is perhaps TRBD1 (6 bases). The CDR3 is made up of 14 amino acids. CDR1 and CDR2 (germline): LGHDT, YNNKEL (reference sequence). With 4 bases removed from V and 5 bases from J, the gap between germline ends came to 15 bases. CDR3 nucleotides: TGTGCCAGCAGCCGGCGGCAGGGGCACCACGAGCAGTACTTC. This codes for CASSRRQGHHEQYF.

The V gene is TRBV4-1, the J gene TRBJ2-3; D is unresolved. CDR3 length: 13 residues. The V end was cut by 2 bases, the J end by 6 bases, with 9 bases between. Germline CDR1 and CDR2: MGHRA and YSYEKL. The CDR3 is CASSQQTVDTQYF. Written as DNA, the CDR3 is TGCGCCAGCAGCCAACAGACGGTGGATACGCAGTATTTT.

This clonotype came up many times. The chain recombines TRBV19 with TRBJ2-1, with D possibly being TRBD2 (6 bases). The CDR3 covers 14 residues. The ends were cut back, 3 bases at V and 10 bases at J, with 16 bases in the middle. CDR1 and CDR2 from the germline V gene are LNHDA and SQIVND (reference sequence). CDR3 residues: CASSMGRPSVEQFF. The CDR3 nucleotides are TGTGCCAGTAGTATGGGGAGGCCCAGCGTGGAGCAGTTCTTC.

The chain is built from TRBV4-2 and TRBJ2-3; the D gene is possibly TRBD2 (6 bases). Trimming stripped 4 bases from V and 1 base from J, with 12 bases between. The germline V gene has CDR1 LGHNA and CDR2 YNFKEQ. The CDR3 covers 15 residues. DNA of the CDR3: TGTGCCAGCAGCCGCACTAGCCCCCGCACAGATACGCAGTATTTT. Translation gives CASSRTSPRTDTQYF.

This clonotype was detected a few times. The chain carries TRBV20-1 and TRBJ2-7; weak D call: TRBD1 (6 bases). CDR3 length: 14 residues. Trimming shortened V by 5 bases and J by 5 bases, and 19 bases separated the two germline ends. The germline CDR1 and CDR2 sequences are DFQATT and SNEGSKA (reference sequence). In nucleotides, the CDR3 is TGCAGTGCTGACCACAGGGAGATTCATGACGAGCAGTACTTC. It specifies CSADHREIHDEQYF.

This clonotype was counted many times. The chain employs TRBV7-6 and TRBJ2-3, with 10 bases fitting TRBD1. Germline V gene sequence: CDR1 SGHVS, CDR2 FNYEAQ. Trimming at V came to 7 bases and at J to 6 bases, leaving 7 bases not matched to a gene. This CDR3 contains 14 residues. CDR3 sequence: CASIQTGGSDTQYF. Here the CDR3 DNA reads TGTGCCAGCATACAGACAGGGGGCTCGGATACGCAGTATTTT.

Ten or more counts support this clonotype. The CDR3 nucleotides read TGTGCCAGCAGCTTGACTAGCGGGAGCGAGCAGTACTTC. This encodes CASSLTSGSEQYF. V usage is TRBV5-8 and J usage is TRBJ2-7; 11 bases agree with TRBD2. Germline trimming cut 1 base from V and 6 bases from J; bases unmatched to any gene: 0. The germline V gene encodes CDR1 SGHTS and CDR2 YDEGEE. The CDR3 consists of 13 residues.